A selection of T cell receptor beta chains follows, all from one sample in a study of blood T cell repertoires in COVID-19. The assay was immunoSEQ multiplex PCR, and TCRdb's table has in-frame clones only and misses some. The data contain under 250,000 clones, 80% to 85% of them seen just once; the ten biggest clones take up 1.5%. The sequenced sample consisted of peripheral blood. Receptor source: a woman aged 35 to 49 who had recovered from COVID-19. CDR3s include the opening cysteine and the closing phenylalanine or tryptophan. A D gene is named only where the DNA matches it firmly. Not all rows give a size; the values are once, few, many and, for expanded clones, a class.

abundance: .; v_gene: TRBV6-5; j_gene: TRBJ1-2; d_gene: TRBD1; CDR3nt: TGTGCCAGCAGAGGACCGGGACAGGCTTACTATGGCTACACCTTC; CDR3aa: CASRGPGQAYYGYTF
abundance: .; v_gene: TRBV6-1; j_gene: TRBJ2-5; d_gene: TRBD2; CDR3nt: TGTGCCAGCAGTGAGCAGCGGGGGCAAGAGACCCAGTACTTC; CDR3aa: CASSEQRGQETQYF
abundance: .; v_gene: TRBV14; j_gene: TRBJ2-1; d_gene: .; CDR3nt: TGTGCCAGCAGCCCTGCACAGGAATTTTTATCCTACAATGAGCAGTTCTTC; CDR3aa: CASSPAQEFLSYNEQFF
abundance: .; v_gene: TRBV5-1; j_gene: TRBJ2-5; d_gene: .; CDR3nt: TGCGCCAGCAGCTCGAGGGGACACCCGCAAGAGACCCAGTACTTC; CDR3aa: CASSSRGHPQETQYF
abundance: .; v_gene: TRBV14; j_gene: TRBJ2-2; d_gene: .; CDR3nt: TGTGCCAGCAGCCACAGGGTCGGGGAGCTGTTTTTT; CDR3aa: CASSHRVGELFF
abundance: .; v_gene: TRBV28; j_gene: TRBJ2-2; d_gene: TRBD1; CDR3nt: TGTGCCAGCAGCCCCGGGACAGGGCTAGGGGAGCTGTTTTTT; CDR3aa: CASSPGTGLGELFF
abundance: .; v_gene: TRBV27; j_gene: TRBJ1-5; d_gene: TRBD1; CDR3nt: TGTGCCAGCAGTTGGGGACAGGGCGTCCGTCAGCCCCAGCATTTT; CDR3aa: CASSWGQGVRQPQHF
abundance: .; v_gene: TRBV30; j_gene: TRBJ1-5; d_gene: TRBD1; CDR3nt: TGTGCCTGGAGTTCAGGGGGCGCAGATCAGCCCCAGCATTTT; CDR3aa: CAWSSGGADQPQHF
abundance: few; v_gene: TRBV18; j_gene: TRBJ2-3; d_gene: .; CDR3nt: TGTGCCAGCTCACCAGACAGTGACATTCTCGGAACAGATACGCAGTATTTT; CDR3aa: CASSPDSDILGTDTQYF
abundance: once; v_gene: TRBV6-6; j_gene: TRBJ1-1; d_gene: .; CDR3nt: TGTGCCAGCAGTTACAAGGGGGACACTGAAGCTTTCTTT; CDR3aa: CASSYKGDTEAFF
abundance: .; v_gene: TRBV5-1; j_gene: TRBJ2-3; d_gene: TRBD2; CDR3nt: TGCGCCAGCAGCCTTAGCGGGGGGCCGGGAGATACGCAGTATTTT; CDR3aa: CASSLSGGPGDTQYF
abundance: .; v_gene: TRBV9; j_gene: TRBJ2-3; d_gene: TRBD2; CDR3nt: TGTGCCAGCAGCCCTAGCGGGGGGGCCAAAACAGATACGCAGTATTTT; CDR3aa: CASSPSGGAKTDTQYF
abundance: .; v_gene: TRBV7-8; j_gene: TRBJ1-1; d_gene: TRBD1; CDR3nt: TGTGCCAGCAGCCTCGGGACAGCGAACACTGAAGCTTTCTTT; CDR3aa: CASSLGTANTEAFF
abundance: few; v_gene: TRBV3-1/TRBV3-2; j_gene: TRBJ1-6; d_gene: TRBD1; CDR3nt: TGTGCCAGCAGAACAGGGGGCAGTTCACCCCTCCACTTT; CDR3aa: CASRTGGSSPLHF
abundance: .; v_gene: TRBV6-5; j_gene: TRBJ1-6; d_gene: .; CDR3nt: TGTGCCAGCAGTTCCTTCGGGGGTAATTCACCCCTCCACTTT; CDR3aa: CASSSFGGNSPLHF
abundance: .; v_gene: TRBV29-1; j_gene: TRBJ1-5; d_gene: .; CDR3nt: TGCAGCGTTGGGTTCTATAGCAATCAGCCCCAGCATTTT; CDR3aa: CSVGFYSNQPQHF
abundance: once; v_gene: TRBV7-3; j_gene: TRBJ2-7; d_gene: TRBD2; CDR3nt: TGTGCCAGCAGTATCCGCGGGGGGGAGACCTACGAGCAGTACTTC; CDR3aa: CASSIRGGETYEQYF
abundance: .; v_gene: TRBV7-9; j_gene: TRBJ1-1; d_gene: .; CDR3nt: TGTGCCAGCAGTTCCTCGTCAGGGTTACGGAACACTGAAGCTTTCTTT; CDR3aa: CASSSSSGLRNTEAFF
abundance: .; v_gene: TRBV2; j_gene: TRBJ1-1; d_gene: .; CDR3nt: TGTGCCAGCAGTGAAGAAAGAGGAGAAGCTTTCTTT; CDR3aa: CASSEERGEAFF
abundance: .; v_gene: TRBV2; j_gene: TRBJ1-2; d_gene: .; CDR3nt: TGTGCCAGCAGTGCTGAGGGATCCAACTATGGCTACACCTTC; CDR3aa: CASSAEGSNYGYTF
abundance: many; v_gene: TRBV20-1; j_gene: TRBJ1-1; d_gene: .; CDR3nt: TGCAGTGCTAGTGGACAGTTAAACACTGAAGCTTTCTTT; CDR3aa: CSASGQLNTEAFF
abundance: .; v_gene: TRBV6-5; j_gene: TRBJ1-6; d_gene: .; CDR3nt: TGTGCCAGCAGTTCAACAGAGCTCTCATCACCCCTCCACTTT; CDR3aa: CASSSTELSSPLHF
abundance: .; v_gene: TRBV18; j_gene: TRBJ1-1; d_gene: .; CDR3nt: TGTGCCAGCTCACCCTTTAATTCGGGGATGAACACTGAAGCTTTCTTT; CDR3aa: CASSPFNSGMNTEAFF
abundance: .; v_gene: TRBV6-2/TRBV6-3; j_gene: TRBJ2-7; d_gene: TRBD2; CDR3nt: TGTGCCAGCAGTTACTACAGTGGGACTAGCTACGAGCAGTACTTC; CDR3aa: CASSYYSGTSYEQYF
abundance: .; v_gene: TRBV5-6; j_gene: TRBJ1-1; d_gene: .; CDR3nt: TGTGCCAGCAGCTTGCCCCCGCCGGGAGTACAGAACACTGAAGCTTTCTTT; CDR3aa: CASSLPPPGVQNTEAFF
abundance: few; v_gene: TRBV6-5; j_gene: TRBJ2-3; d_gene: TRBD1; CDR3nt: TGTGCCAGCAGTTGGGACAGGGTGCGAGATACGCAGTATTTT; CDR3aa: CASSWDRVRDTQYF
abundance: .; v_gene: TRBV27; j_gene: TRBJ1-2; d_gene: .; CDR3nt: TGTGCCGCAGCCCGCACAGGGCTGGGTGGCTACACCTTC; CDR3aa: CAAARTGLGGYTF
abundance: .; v_gene: TRBV5-4; j_gene: TRBJ1-1; d_gene: .; CDR3nt: TGTGCCAGCAGCTTGTGGGTAGGGAGTACCAACACTGAAGCTTTCTTT; CDR3aa: CASSLWVGSTNTEAFF
abundance: many; v_gene: TRBV4-1; j_gene: TRBJ2-5; d_gene: .; CDR3nt: TGCGCCAGCAGCCAAGAGCTGGTTCAGTGGACCCAGTACTTC; CDR3aa: CASSQELVQWTQYF
abundance: .; v_gene: TRBV27; j_gene: TRBJ1-1; d_gene: .; CDR3nt: TGTGCCAGCAGTTTCCTTGGAGGGAACACTGAAGCTTTCTTT; CDR3aa: CASSFLGGNTEAFF
abundance: .; v_gene: TRBV30; j_gene: TRBJ1-1; d_gene: .; CDR3nt: TGTGCCTGGAGTGTACTGGACAGTAACACTGAAGCTTTCTTT; CDR3aa: CAWSVLDSNTEAFF
abundance: .; v_gene: TRBV6-5; j_gene: TRBJ2-7; d_gene: .; CDR3nt: TGTGCCAGCAGTACAATCACAGAAGACGAGCAGTACTTC; CDR3aa: CASSTITEDEQYF
abundance: .; v_gene: TRBV5-4; j_gene: TRBJ2-1; d_gene: .; CDR3nt: TGTGCCAGCAGCTTGGGTTATCAGGGGCGGAATGAGCAGTTCTTC; CDR3aa: CASSLGYQGRNEQFF
abundance: .; v_gene: TRBV6-5; j_gene: TRBJ1-6; d_gene: TRBD1; CDR3nt: TGTGCCAGCAGTTACCACGGGACAGGGGAATCACCCCTCCACTTT; CDR3aa: CASSYHGTGESPLHF
abundance: .; v_gene: TRBV6-2/TRBV6-3; j_gene: TRBJ2-7; d_gene: TRBD1; CDR3nt: TGTGCCAGCAGCCGACAAACTACCGGGACAGGGGGCTCCGGGCAGTACTTC; CDR3aa: CASSRQTTGTGGSGQYF
abundance: .; v_gene: TRBV10-3; j_gene: TRBJ2-5; d_gene: .; CDR3nt: TGTGCCATCAGTGAGACAAATCAAGAGACCCAGTACTTC; CDR3aa: CAISETNQETQYF
abundance: .; v_gene: TRBV4-1; j_gene: TRBJ2-1; d_gene: TRBD2; CDR3nt: TGCGCCAGCAGCCAAGTACTCATAGCGGGGCAACGGTACAATGAGCAGTTCTTC; CDR3aa: CASSQVLIAGQRYNEQFF
abundance: .; v_gene: TRBV2; j_gene: TRBJ1-2; d_gene: .; CDR3nt: TGTGCCAGCAGTGAAGATGGGCCGCCAGGAGGCTACACCTTC; CDR3aa: CASSEDGPPGGYTF
abundance: once; v_gene: TRBV6-6; j_gene: TRBJ1-1; d_gene: .; CDR3nt: TGTGCCAGCACCCCCGGGGGGCATAGCACTGAAGCTTTCTTT; CDR3aa: CASTPGGHSTEAFF
abundance: .; v_gene: TRBV6-5; j_gene: TRBJ1-6; d_gene: TRBD1; CDR3nt: TGTGCCAGCGGGACAGGGGACTCACCCCTCCACTTT; CDR3aa: CASGTGDSPLHF
abundance: .; v_gene: TRBV7-6; j_gene: TRBJ2-2; d_gene: TRBD1; CDR3nt: TGTGCCAGCAGCTCAAGCAGCCCGGGACAGCATAACACCGGGGAGCTGTTTTTT; CDR3aa: CASSSSSPGQHNTGELFF
abundance: .; v_gene: TRBV11-2; j_gene: TRBJ2-1; d_gene: TRBD2; CDR3nt: TGTGCCAGCAGCCCCCCGGGACTATCCTATGAGCAGTTCTTC; CDR3aa: CASSPPGLSYEQFF
abundance: .; v_gene: TRBV28; j_gene: TRBJ2-3; d_gene: .; CDR3nt: TGTGCCAGCATTGGCGGATTCACAGATACGCAGTATTTT; CDR3aa: CASIGGFTDTQYF